Presented here are 23 T cell receptor beta chains from one specimen sequenced in a study of blood T cell repertoires in COVID-19. Repertoires were generated with immunoSEQ multiplex PCR, while TCRdb's copy carries only in-frame clones and drops some. This sample has 450,000 or so clones, with roughly 90% found just once. Sequencing was done on a sample of peripheral blood. These TCRs come from a man younger than 30 with COVID-19, enrolled during active disease.

This clone was recorded only once. The chain combines TRBV14 with TRBJ2-5; no clear D. V shed 0 bases and J shed 9 bases, with 14 bases lying between them. The CDR3 length is 14 residues. Per the germline V gene, CDR1 is SGHDN and CDR2 is FVKESK. This CDR3 reads CASSQDLGPTAQYF. As DNA, the CDR3 is TGTGCCAGCAGCCAAGACTTGGGCCCCACGGCCCAGTACTTC.

The rearrangement joins TRBV5-4 to TRBJ2-1; a possible D gene is TRBD2 (6 bases). The CDR3 sequence is 14 residues long. The V end was cut by 4 bases, the J end by 6 bases, with 14 bases between. Germline V gene data show CDR1 as SGHNT and CDR2 as YYREEE (reference sequence). The CDR3: CASSVAATVNEQFF. The CDR3 region has the DNA TGTGCCAGCAGCGTAGCGGCAACTGTCAATGAGCAGTTCTTC.

The DNA for the CDR3 is TGTGCCAGCACGTATCAGCCCCAGCATTTT. This gives the protein CASTYQPQHF. This chain links TRBV6-8 with TRBJ1-5; D gene uncertain. The CDR3 is made up of 10 amino acids. CDR1 is MNHGY, CDR2 SAAAGT, per germline. V was pared by 7 bases and J by 5 bases, with 3 bases between.

This clone has only a few counts. The CDR3 is CASREGLEYEQYF. The CDR3 DNA reads TGTGCCAGCAGGGAGGGTTTAGAATACGAGCAGTACTTC. V usage is TRBV7-9 and J usage is TRBJ2-7; weak D call: TRBD2 (6 bases). Germline values: CDR1 SEHNR, CDR2 FQNEAQ (reference sequence). Trimming took 6 bases from V and 4 from J, leaving 13 bases between them. This CDR3 is 13 amino acids long.

The V gene is TRBV19, the J gene TRBJ2-3; D not certain. Germline values: CDR1 LNHDA, CDR2 SQIVND (reference sequence). V was cut by 7 bases and J by 2 bases, with 13 bases left in between. The CDR3 totals 14 residues. The CDR3 DNA sequence: TGTGCCAGTAAAGCGAACTTCGACACAGATACGCAGTATTTT. Translation gives CASKANFDTDTQYF.

V usage is TRBV5-1 and J usage is TRBJ1-6; the D gene is possibly TRBD1 (5 bases). Germline CDR1 SGHRS, CDR2 YFSETQ. V lost 0 bases, J lost 0 bases, and 10 bases lay in between. CDR3 length equals 17 residues. CDR3: CASSLDGRVSYNSPLHF. The DNA for the CDR3 is TGCGCCAGCAGCTTGGATGGCAGGGTCTCCTATAATTCACCCCTCCACTTT.

The chain uses TRBV2 and TRBJ1-2, with TRBD1 matching 9 bases. This CDR3 is built from 14 residues. Trimming cost V 6 bases and J 2 bases; bases outside gene matches: 4. Germline values: CDR1 SNHLY, CDR2 FYNNEI. The CDR3 sequence is CASRRQGENYGYTF. The CDR3 DNA sequence: TGTGCCAGCAGACGACAGGGGGAGAACTATGGCTACACCTTC.

Points on this clone: A read error may produce the germline difference seen at one junction end. The J gene is TRBJ2-5, the V gene TRBV7-7, with 7 bases aligning to TRBD2. CDR3 size: 14 residues. Germline V lookup: CDR1 SSHAT, CDR2 FNYEAQ (reference sequence). For the CDR3, the DNA is TGTGCTAGCAGCTCGACGGGGGGTGGCGAGACCCAGTACTTC. Translating it yields CASSSTGGGETQYF.

V gene TRBV12-1 combines with J gene TRBJ2-2; TRBD2 was called by the table and not checked on the DNA. TRBV12-1 is an annotated pseudogene. The CDR3 contains 14 residues. The CDR3, as DNA: TGTGCCAGCAGCCCCCAAAAAGACGGGGGTCGCCAGTTTTTT. Protein product: CASSPQKDGGRQFF.

The chain is built from TRBV7-9 and TRBJ1-2; TRBD1 matches 9 bases. V shed 3 bases and J 6 bases; nucleotides not matched to a gene: 8. This CDR3 has 15 amino acids. Germline V CDR1 and CDR2: SEHNR, FQNEAQ (reference sequence). CDR3 in amino acids: CASSFGPGQGHGYTF. CDR3 bases: TGTGCCAGCAGCTTTGGACCGGGACAGGGTCATGGCTACACCTTC.

The chain is built from TRBV5-1 and TRBJ2-7, with TRBD1 identical over 7 bases. V lost 2 bases to trimming and J lost 3 bases; unmatched junction nucleotides: 17. CDR1 and CDR2 (germline): SGHRS, YFSETQ. The CDR3 has 18 amino acids. The CDR3 is CASSFNSNRGGGSYEQYF. CDR3 nucleotide sequence: TGCGCCAGCAGCTTTAACTCAAACAGGGGCGGAGGAAGCTACGAGCAGTACTTC.

V usage is TRBV5-1 and J usage is TRBJ2-5, with TRBD1 matching 8 bases. The CDR3 contains 16 residues. CDR1 is SGHRS, CDR2 YFSETQ, per germline. V was pared by 3 bases and J by 5 bases, with 12 bases of the junction left unmatched. The CDR3 DNA follows: TGCGCCAGCAGCTGGGATGGGACAGGCACGTCGGAGACCCAGTACTTC. As protein: CASSWDGTGTSETQYF.

The count of this clone is one. This CDR3 is CASSPRGRENIQYF. DNA for the CDR3: TGTGCCAGTAGTCCCCGCGGCAGAGAAAACATTCAGTACTTC. The chain employs TRBV19 and TRBJ2-4; no definite D call. CDR1 is LNHDA, CDR2 SQIVND, per germline (reference sequence). This CDR3 is built from 14 residues. The ends were cut back, 5 bases at V and 5 bases at J, with 13 bases in the middle. Complete variable domain (other parts from reference TRBV19 and TRBJ2-4): DGGITQSPKYLFRKEGQNVTLSCEQNLNHDAMYWYRQDPGQGLRLIYYSQIVNDFQKGDIAEGYSVSREKKESFPLTVTSAQKNPTAFYLCASSPRGRENIQYFGAGTRLSVL.

The chain carries TRBV18 and TRBJ2-3; 15 bases map to TRBD2. V trimming: 2 bases; J trimming: 4 bases; junction bases outside the gene matches: 10. Germline V CDR1 and CDR2: KGHSH, LQKENI. This CDR3 region has 19 residues. In DNA form, the CDR3 reads TGTGCCAGCTCACCAGGACTAGCGGGAGGGCCCACCTTCGCAGATACGCAGTATTTT. Translation: CASSPGLAGGPTFADTQYF. Full variable domain (missing parts from reference TRBV18 and TRBJ2-3): NAGVMQNPRHLVRRRGQEARLRCSPMKGHSHVYWYRQLPEEGLKFMVYLQKENIIDESGMPKERFSAEFPKEGPSILRIQQVVRGDSAAYFCASSPGLAGGPTFADTQYFGPGTRLTVL.

The genes are TRBV29-1 and TRBJ1-1; 7 positions match TRBD1. The V gene end was trimmed by 6 bases and the J gene end by 4 bases; junction bases not matched to a gene: 5. The germline V gene encodes CDR1 SQVTM and CDR2 ANQGSEA. The CDR3 totals 12 residues. The CDR3 reads CSVEQGSTEAFF. CDR3 bases: TGCAGCGTCGAACAGGGGAGCACTGAAGCTTTCTTT.

J is TRBJ1-1 and V is TRBV7-8, with D hard to call. The CDR3 covers 14 residues. The germline V and J ends were trimmed by 2 bases and 1 base, with 8 bases remaining between them. Germline values: CDR1 SGHVS, CDR2 FQNEAQ. This CDR3 reads CASSLLEGNTEAFF. The CDR3 DNA reads TGTGCCAGCAGCTTATTAGAGGGGAACACTGAAGCTTTCTTT.

This chain links TRBV18 with TRBJ2-5; no reliable D call. V dropped 0 bases and J dropped 3 bases, with 5 bases sitting between them. Germline V gene data show CDR1 as KGHSH and CDR2 as LQKENI. The CDR3 spans 13 residues. In nucleotides, the CDR3 is TGTGCCAGCTCACCACCCAGCGAAGAGACCCAGTACTTC. Its translation is CASSPPSEETQYF.

The rearrangement links TRBV24-1 to TRBJ2-2; 8 bases match TRBD2. Trimming removed 7 bases from V and 1 base from J; junction bases left unmatched: 4. There are 15 residues in the CDR3. The germline V gene has CDR1 KGHDR and CDR2 SFDVKD. CDR3 coding DNA: TGTGCCACCAGGCCCGGGAGGGTGAACACCGGGGAGCTGTTTTTT. It codes for CATRPGRVNTGELFF.

The J gene is TRBJ1-1, the V gene TRBV2; D possibly corresponds to TRBD1 (5 bases). Germline CDR1 SNHLY, CDR2 FYNNEI. The CDR3 loop spans 13 amino acids. The ends were cut back, 6 bases at V and 1 base at J, with 9 bases in the middle. DNA for the CDR3: TGTGCCAGCAGCCCGACAGAGAACACTGAAGCTTTCTTT. Translation: CASSPTENTEAFF.

The genes are TRBV21-1 and TRBJ1-6; no check of the table's D call, TRBD1, against the DNA was made. TRBV21-1 is described as a pseudogene. The CDR3 spans 15 residues. The CDR3 is CASSLPGQGGSPLHF. The CDR3 DNA sequence: TGTGCCAGCAGCCTACCGGGACAGGGTGGTTCACCCCTCCACTTT.

This chain joins TRBV6-5 and TRBJ2-1; 8 positions agree with TRBD2. CDR1 is MNHEY, CDR2 SVGAGI, per germline. V was clipped by 10 bases and J by 6 bases; unmatched bases: 5. CDR3 length: 12 residues. The CDR3 region is CATGLGFNEQFF. CDR3 DNA sequence: TGTGCCACGGGACTAGGATTCAATGAGCAGTTCTTC.

The chain links TRBV5-1 to TRBJ1-6; D remains unclear. The CDR3 contains 15 residues. V lost 3 bases to trimming and J lost 7 bases, with 14 bases between them. Germline V CDR1 and CDR2: SGHRS, YFSETQ. The CDR3 coding sequence is TGCGCCAGCAGCTCCCGCCCCAACTCAAATTCACCCCTCCACTTT. Its protein is CASSSRPNSNSPLHF.

The J gene is TRBJ2-1, the V gene TRBV5-5, with 11 bases identical to TRBD1. The CDR3 runs to 16 residues. Germline loops: CDR1 SGHKS, CDR2 YYEKEE (reference sequence). Trimming took 3 bases from V and 8 from J; bases not matched to a gene: 10. The CDR3 DNA follows: TGTGCCAGCAGCTGGGAAGGACAGGGGGCATGGGATGAGCAGTTCTTC. Protein: CASSWEGQGAWDEQFF.